These 32 T cell receptor beta chains came from one sample sequenced in a study of patients and donors after allogeneic stem cell transplantation. TCRdb passed the RT-PCR reads through MiXCR, listing each CDR3 protein once. The sample holds over 150,000 distinct CDR3 sequences, over 25% seen once. Sequencing was carried out using blood, either unsorted or a sorted T cell fraction (not recorded which). These receptors came from a human donor who was either an allogeneic HSCT recipient or a stem cell or donor lymphocyte infusion donor (not recorded which). It is not recorded whose cells these are; they may come from a transplant donor.

This clonotype was recorded many times. The rearrangement uses TRBV12-3 or TRBV12-4 and TRBJ1-2, with 7 nucleotides matching TRBD1. The CDR3 spans 13 residues. V lost 6 bases and J lost 2; bases outside the gene matches: 3. The CDR3 sequence: CASSPQGNYGYTF. CDR3 sequence (DNA): TGTGCCAGCAGCCCACAGGGGAACTATGGCTACACCTTC.

This chain joins TRBV28 and TRBJ2-7; 8 nucleotides match TRBD1. The CDR3 has 17 residues. Germline V lookup: CDR1 MDHEN, CDR2 SYDVKM. The J segment lost 2 bases and the V segment lost 8 bases, leaving 17 bases of the junction unmatched. CDR3 DNA: TGTGCCAGCCATTCTCATGACAGGGGAAGGAGCGCCTACGAGCAGTACTTC. This translates into CASHSHDRGRSAYEQYF.

The gene calls are TRBV12-3 or TRBV12-4 and TRBJ1-6; D gene ambiguous. The V and J ends lost 5 bases and 4 bases respectively, with 9 bases between them. The CDR3 sequence is 14 residues long. The CDR3 is CASSPGLYNSPLHF. CDR3 in DNA: TGTGCCAGCAGTCCAGGCCTATATAATTCACCCCTCCACTTT.

The CDR3 DNA reads TGTGCCAGCAGCTCAAGGACACGAGCAAACACCGGGGAGCTGTTTTTT. It codes for CASSSRTRANTGELFF. The chain is built from TRBV7-9 and TRBJ2-2, with D possibly matching TRBD1 (5 bases). The germline V and J ends were trimmed by 4 bases and 2 bases, with 14 bases remaining between them. The CDR3 contains 16 residues. The germline CDR1 and CDR2 sequences are SEHNR and FQNEAQ (reference sequence).

V usage is TRBV12-3 or TRBV12-4 and J usage is TRBJ2-4; 7 nucleotides agree with TRBD2. V shed 5 bases, J shed 4 bases, and the junction held 5 bases outside the gene matches. This CDR3 region has 14 residues. The CDR3 region is CASSPSGIKNIQYF. The DNA of the CDR3 is TGTGCCAGCAGTCCGAGCGGGATTAAAAACATTCAGTACTTC.

This clonotype appeared a single time. Relative to the germline gene, one junction end is altered; a read error may explain this. V and J are TRBV6-1 and TRBJ1-2; D uncertain. CDR3 length equals 10 residues. Germline CDR1 MNHNS, CDR2 SASEGT. CDR3 in DNA: TGTACCAGTAGGAACTATGGCTACACCTTC. Translated, it gives CTSRNYGYTF.

The V gene is TRBV5-1, the J gene TRBJ1-2, with unresolved D. The CDR3 covers 13 residues. Per the germline V gene, CDR1 is SGHRS and CDR2 is YFSETQ. Trimming shortened V by 4 bases and J by 10 bases, and 17 bases separated the two germline ends. The CDR3 coding sequence is TGCGCCAGCAGCCTCCCCACCCCGGGAAACTACACCTTC. It translates to CASSLPTPGNYTF.

CDR3 sequence reads: CASSVTSGVGQPQHF. As DNA, the CDR3 is TGTGCCAGCAGCGTAACCTCGGGGGTAGGTCAGCCCCAGCATTTT. The chain joins TRBV9 to TRBJ1-5, with a tentative D call TRBD1 (5 bases). Trimming removed 1 base at V and 6 bases at J, with 14 bases between. The length of the CDR3 is 15 residues. Germline V CDR1 and CDR2: SGDLS, YYNGEE.

This chain links TRBV11-1 with TRBJ2-2, with D unresolved. The germline gives CDR1 SGHAT, CDR2 FQDESV (reference sequence). CDR3 length: 14 amino acids. V gave up 2 bases and J gave up 1 base, with 5 bases separating them. This CDR3 is CASSLRKNTGELFF. CDR3 in DNA: TGTGCCAGCAGCTTACGTAAGAACACCGGGGAGCTGTTTTTT.

This clonotype was seen only a few times. This chain links TRBV20-1 with TRBJ2-1; 12 bases match TRBD2. This CDR3 comprises 14 residues. Trimming at V came to 5 bases and at J to 6 bases, leaving 5 bases not matched to a gene. Per germline, CDR1 DFQATT and CDR2 SNEGSKA (reference sequence). CDR3 amino acids: CSAPSGRDGNEQFF. The CDR3 nucleotides read TGCAGTGCTCCTAGCGGGAGGGACGGCAATGAGCAGTTCTTC.

The chain employs TRBV20-1 and TRBJ1-3; TRBD1 might be the D (6 bases). CDR3 length equals 15 residues. Trimming stripped 0 bases from V and 3 bases from J, with 12 bases between. The germline gives CDR1 DFQATT, CDR2 SNEGSKA (reference sequence). Written as DNA, the CDR3 is TGCAGTGCTAGAGATCCGGGGGCAGGTGGAAACACCATATATTTT. It specifies CSARDPGAGGNTIYF.

The CDR3 sequence is CSAQATVKDTQYF. For the CDR3, the DNA is TGCAGTGCTCAGGCGACGGTAAAGGATACGCAGTATTTT. The genes are TRBV20-1 and TRBJ2-3; D unclear. CDR1 and CDR2 from the germline V gene are DFQATT and SNEGSKA (reference sequence). Trimming removed 5 bases at V and 6 bases at J, with 15 bases between. This CDR3 region has 13 residues.

This clonotype has more than one count but fewer than ten. The chain is built from TRBV20-1 and TRBJ1-5; D might be TRBD1 (5 bases). Deletions cut 4 bases from V and 3 bases from J, with 13 bases between. The CDR3 loop spans 14 amino acids. Germline CDR1 DFQATT, CDR2 SNEGSKA (reference sequence). Here the CDR3 DNA reads TGCAGTGCTATATATACCGGGACCAATCAGCCCCAGCATTTT. This sequence encodes CSAIYTGTNQPQHF.

V usage is TRBV20-1 and J usage is TRBJ2-7; possible D gene TRBD1, 6 bases. Trimming took off 5 bases at V and 3 bases at J, with 14 bases between the two ends. Germline V gene lookup returns CDR1 DFQATT and CDR2 SNEGSKA (reference sequence). CDR3 length equals 13 residues. Written as DNA, the CDR3 is TGCAGTGCTCCCGCCAACAGGGTCTACGAGCAGTACTTC. It encodes CSAPANRVYEQYF.

The chain combines TRBV20-1 with TRBJ2-7, with 8 bases lining up with TRBD2. With V trimmed by 3 bases and J by 0 bases, 10 bases remained unmatched. The CDR3 sequence is 16 residues long. The germline gives CDR1 DFQATT, CDR2 SNEGSKA (reference sequence). The CDR3, as DNA: TGCAGTGCTAGCAGGACTAGCACCCCTTACTCCTACGAGCAGTACTTC. As protein: CSASRTSTPYSYEQYF.

This clonotype has just a few counts. The genes are TRBV18 and TRBJ1-5; no firm D call. The CDR3 is 14 residues long. V gave up 3 bases and J gave up 2 bases, with 8 bases separating them. Germline V CDR1 and CDR2: KGHSH, LQKENI. CDR3 bases: TGTGCCAGCTCACCGGGGAGAGGCAATCAGCCCCAGCATTTT. Protein product: CASSPGRGNQPQHF. The whole variable domain, remainder taken from reference TRBV18 and TRBJ1-5, is NAGVMQNPRHLVRRRGQEARLRCSPMKGHSHVYWYRQLPEEGLKFMVYLQKENIIDESGMPKERFSAEFPKEGPSILRIQQVVRGDSAAYFCASSPGRGNQPQHFGDGTRLSIL.

In its sample, this clonotype was seen a few times. The gene calls are TRBV7-9 and TRBJ2-1; D is ambiguous. Trimming left V 5 bases short and J 8 bases short, with 10 bases between. The germline gives CDR1 SEHNR, CDR2 FQNEAQ (reference sequence). The CDR3 spans 12 residues. For the CDR3, the DNA is TGTGCCAGCAGCCAGGTGTGGGATGAGCAGTTCTTC. Residues: CASSQVWDEQFF.

The rearrangement links TRBV3-1 to TRBJ2-1, with D hard to call. The CDR3 sequence is 17 residues long. Germline V gene data show CDR1 as LGHDT and CDR2 as YNNKEL (reference sequence). The V end was cut by 4 bases, the J end by 2 bases, with 18 bases between. The CDR3 DNA sequence: TGTGCCAGCAGCCCTTCCACAACCCCCATCGCCTACAATGAGCAGTTCTTC. Protein product: CASSPSTTPIAYNEQFF.

This clonotype has more than one count but fewer than ten. The chain is built from TRBV12-3 or TRBV12-4 and TRBJ1-2; 8 bases are shared with TRBD1. The ends lost 6 bases at V and 4 bases at J; junction bases unmatched: 7. The CDR3 loop spans 14 amino acids. CDR3 protein: CASRSRDRRYGYTF. The CDR3, as DNA: TGTGCCAGCAGGTCCCGGGACAGGCGCTATGGCTACACCTTC.

In this sample, this clonotype turned up a few times. V usage is TRBV27 and J usage is TRBJ1-1; TRBD1 aligns across 8 bases. The CDR3 is 17 residues long. V dropped 5 bases and J dropped 0; count of bases not matched to a gene: 11. In germline, CDR1 is MNHEY, CDR2 SMNVEV (reference sequence). As DNA, the CDR3 is TGTGCCAGCAGTCCATGGACAGGGCTAGGATTGAACACTGAAGCTTTCTTT. Translating gives CASSPWTGLGLNTEAFF.

In this sample, this clonotype turned up once. V and J are TRBV27 and TRBJ2-3; D gene ambiguous. The CDR3 sequence is 13 residues long. Germline V gives CDR1 MNHEY, CDR2 SMNVEV (reference sequence). The V end was cut by 6 bases, the J end by 8 bases, with 15 bases between. The CDR3 loop is CASRVLQVGTQYF. The CDR3 DNA reads as TGTGCCAGCAGGGTACTTCAAGTTGGTACGCAGTATTTT.

This clonotype was seen a few times. This rearrangement joins TRBV15 to TRBJ2-7; D is possibly TRBD2 (6 bases). This CDR3 contains 13 residues. V was clipped by 3 bases and J by 2 bases, with 8 bases between them. Germline V CDR1 and CDR2: LNHNV, YYDKDF (reference sequence). CDR3 residues: CATSRTRAYEQYF. Written as DNA, the CDR3 is TGTGCCACCAGCAGGACTAGGGCCTACGAGCAGTACTTC.

The CDR3 DNA follows: TGCGCCAGCAGCTCTCCGCCGGGGAGCTCCTACAATGAGCAGTTCTTC. This codes for CASSSPPGSSYNEQFF. The V gene is TRBV5-1, the J gene TRBJ2-1, with D possibly matching TRBD2 (5 bases). Germline V gene sequence: CDR1 SGHRS, CDR2 YFSETQ. Trimming removed 3 bases from V and 0 bases from J, with 13 bases in between. This CDR3 is 16 amino acids long.

This clonotype was seen a few times. The chain carries TRBV20-1 and TRBJ2-7, with D hard to call. CDR3 length: 12 residues. V was cut by 3 bases and J by 2 bases, with 8 bases left in between. Germline V gene sequence: CDR1 DFQATT, CDR2 SNEGSKA (reference sequence). This chain's CDR3 is CSARAAPYEQYF. In DNA, the CDR3 is TGCAGTGCTAGGGCAGCTCCCTACGAGCAGTACTTC.

The rearrangement joins TRBV5-5 to TRBJ1-1; possible D gene TRBD1, 5 bases. V was clipped by 3 bases and J by 0 bases, with 9 bases between them. The CDR3 contains 14 residues. Germline CDR1 reads SGHKS; CDR2 reads YYEKEE (reference sequence). CDR3 DNA: TGTGCCAGCAGCTGGGGCCTCTTGAACACTGAAGCTTTCTTT. Amino acid sequence: CASSWGLLNTEAFF.

V gene TRBV18 combines with J gene TRBJ1-3, with D uncertain. The CDR3 sequence is 12 residues long. Trimming took off 2 bases at V and 3 bases at J, with 2 bases between the two ends. The germline gives CDR1 KGHSH, CDR2 LQKENI. The CDR3 bases are TGTGCCAGCTCACCAGATGGAAACACCATATATTTT. Translation gives CASSPDGNTIYF.

The table lists this clonotype with a count of one. J is TRBJ2-7 and V is TRBV5-1, with D perhaps matching TRBD1 (5 bases). This CDR3 comprises 14 residues. Germline loops: CDR1 SGHRS, CDR2 YFSETQ. V was pared by 3 bases and J by 0 bases, with 10 bases between. This CDR3 reads CASSWGRFSYEQYF. The CDR3 DNA reads as TGCGCCAGCAGCTGGGGCAGATTCTCCTACGAGCAGTACTTC.

The chain carries TRBV10-3 and TRBJ2-1, with TRBD2 matching over 8 bases. Germline lookup yields CDR1 ENHRY and CDR2 SYGVKD. The CDR3 is made up of 14 amino acids. J gave up 6 bases and V 6 bases, and 7 bases lay outside the gene matches. This CDR3 reads CAISPGTRRNEQFF. CDR3 DNA sequence: TGTGCCATCAGCCCCGGGACTAGACGCAATGAGCAGTTCTTC.

The chain carries TRBV7-6 and TRBJ2-7, with D tentatively TRBD1 or TRBD2 (5 bases each). The CDR3 covers 15 residues. V gave up 2 bases and J gave up 2 bases, with 13 bases separating them. Germline V gene data show CDR1 as SGHVS and CDR2 as FNYEAQ. CDR3 DNA: TGTGCCAGCAGCTTATGGCCGGGACCAACCTACGAGCAGTACTTC. This codes for CASSLWPGPTYEQYF.

This CDR3 reads CASSQERIGSNQPQHF. In nucleotides, the CDR3 is TGCGCCAGCAGCCAAGAACGAATAGGGAGCAATCAGCCCCAGCATTTT. The chain employs TRBV4-1 and TRBJ1-5; no firm D call. The CDR3 spans 16 residues. Germline CDR1 reads MGHRA; CDR2 reads YSYEKL. V lost 0 bases and J lost 1, with 10 bases in between.

This chain connects TRBV12-3 or TRBV12-4 to TRBJ2-7; D not certain. Trimming took 1 base from V and 3 from J, leaving 10 bases between them. This CDR3 has 14 residues. This CDR3 is CASSLGELGYEQYF. The CDR3 nucleotides are TGTGCCAGCAGTTTAGGCGAATTGGGCTACGAGCAGTACTTC.

This clonotype was picked up a small number of times. The chain joins TRBV2 to TRBJ1-2; D might be TRBD1 (5 bases). Per germline, CDR1 SNHLY and CDR2 FYNNEI. This CDR3 contains 15 residues. The V end was cut by 2 bases, the J end by 4 bases, with 14 bases between. The CDR3 DNA follows: TGTGCCAGCAGTGAAATGGGGCAGGGATTCTATGGCTACACCTTC. Its translation: CASSEMGQGFYGYTF.